This T cell receptor (beta chain) originates from a study of CD8+CD57+ T cells in acquired aplastic anemia. General study points: The study identified almost 30 CD8+ CDR3 sequences shared by patients and controls.

Only patients with CD8+CD57+ cell expansion on flow cytometry were chosen for sequencing. Acquired aplastic anemia of severe grade affected all patients. Patients had received no therapy at the time of blood sampling. This clonotype has a handful of counts. What it binds is not known. The template used for profiling TCR beta VDJ and CDR3 was genomic DNA. One entry per CDR3 protein results from TCRdb running MiXCR on the reads. The sample yields 200,000 or so distinct CDR3 sequences, approximately 50% seen once. CDR1 is SGHAT, CDR2 FQDESV, per germline (reference sequence). The CDR3 is 15 residues long. V shed 5 bases, J shed 5 bases, and the junction held 7 bases outside the gene matches.

The clonotype comes from a human donor with aplastic anemia. The specimen was sorted CD4+, CD8+, or CD8+CD57+ T cells (not recorded which) from PBMCs. The chain recombines TRBV11-1 with TRBJ2-4, with 9 bases lining up with TRBD1. For the CDR3, the DNA is TGTGCCAGCAGCCAGCCAGGGACAGGGCAAAACATTCAGTACTTC. Its protein product is CASSQPGTGQNIQYF. The complete variable domain, with remaining parts taken from reference TRBV11-1 and TRBJ2-4, reads EAEVAQSPRYKITEKSQAVAFWCDPISGHATLYWYRQILGQGPELLVQFQDESVVDDSQLPKDRFSAERLKGVDSTLKIQPAELGDSAMYLCASSQPGTGQNIQYFGAGTRLSVL.